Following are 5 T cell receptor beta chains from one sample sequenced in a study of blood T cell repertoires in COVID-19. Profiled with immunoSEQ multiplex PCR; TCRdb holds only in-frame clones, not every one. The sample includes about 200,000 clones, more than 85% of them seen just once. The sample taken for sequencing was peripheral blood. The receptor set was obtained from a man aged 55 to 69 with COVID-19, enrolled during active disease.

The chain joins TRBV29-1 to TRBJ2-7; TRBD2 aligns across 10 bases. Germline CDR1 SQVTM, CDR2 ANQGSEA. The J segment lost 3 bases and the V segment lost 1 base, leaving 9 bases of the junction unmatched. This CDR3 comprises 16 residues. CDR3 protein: CSVEGLAGVTNYEQYF. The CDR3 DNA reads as TGCAGCGTTGAAGGCCTAGCGGGAGTCACAAACTACGAGCAGTACTTC.

CDR3 residues: CALDREVQETQYF. The CDR3 nucleotides read TGTGCCCTCGACAGGGAAGTACAAGAGACCCAGTACTTC. The V gene is TRBV2, the J gene TRBJ2-5; TRBD1 matches 7 bases. The ends lost 11 bases at V and 2 bases at J; junction bases unmatched: 8. Germline loops: CDR1 SNHLY, CDR2 FYNNEI. CDR3 length: 13 amino acids.

The CDR3 region has the DNA TGTGCCACAACCCGGGCGGGCACTTCCAGTGAGCAGTTCTTC. Protein: CATTRAGTSSEQFF. The chain recombines TRBV15 with TRBJ2-1; tentatively, D is TRBD2 (5 bases). The CDR3 is 14 residues long. Germline V CDR1 and CDR2: LNHNV, YYDKDF (reference sequence). V gave up 9 bases and J gave up 9 bases, with 21 bases separating them.

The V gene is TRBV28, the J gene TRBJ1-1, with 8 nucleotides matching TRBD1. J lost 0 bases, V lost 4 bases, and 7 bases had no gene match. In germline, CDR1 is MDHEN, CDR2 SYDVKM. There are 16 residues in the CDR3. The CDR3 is CASSWGRGRVNTEAFF. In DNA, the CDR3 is TGTGCCAGCAGTTGGGGCAGGGGGCGCGTGAACACTGAAGCTTTCTTT. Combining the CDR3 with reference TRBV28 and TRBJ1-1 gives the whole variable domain DVKVTQSSRYLVKRTGEKVFLECVQDMDHENMFWYRQDPGLGLRLIYFSYDVKMKEKGDIPEGYSVSREKKERFSLILESASTNQTSMYLCASSWGRGRVNTEAFFGQGTRLTVV.

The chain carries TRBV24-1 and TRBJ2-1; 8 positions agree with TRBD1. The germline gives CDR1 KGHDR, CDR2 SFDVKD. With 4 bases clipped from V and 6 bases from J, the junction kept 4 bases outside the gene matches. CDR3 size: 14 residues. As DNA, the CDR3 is TGTGCCACCAGTGACCGGGACAGGACCAATGAGCAGTTCTTC. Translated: CATSDRDRTNEQFF.